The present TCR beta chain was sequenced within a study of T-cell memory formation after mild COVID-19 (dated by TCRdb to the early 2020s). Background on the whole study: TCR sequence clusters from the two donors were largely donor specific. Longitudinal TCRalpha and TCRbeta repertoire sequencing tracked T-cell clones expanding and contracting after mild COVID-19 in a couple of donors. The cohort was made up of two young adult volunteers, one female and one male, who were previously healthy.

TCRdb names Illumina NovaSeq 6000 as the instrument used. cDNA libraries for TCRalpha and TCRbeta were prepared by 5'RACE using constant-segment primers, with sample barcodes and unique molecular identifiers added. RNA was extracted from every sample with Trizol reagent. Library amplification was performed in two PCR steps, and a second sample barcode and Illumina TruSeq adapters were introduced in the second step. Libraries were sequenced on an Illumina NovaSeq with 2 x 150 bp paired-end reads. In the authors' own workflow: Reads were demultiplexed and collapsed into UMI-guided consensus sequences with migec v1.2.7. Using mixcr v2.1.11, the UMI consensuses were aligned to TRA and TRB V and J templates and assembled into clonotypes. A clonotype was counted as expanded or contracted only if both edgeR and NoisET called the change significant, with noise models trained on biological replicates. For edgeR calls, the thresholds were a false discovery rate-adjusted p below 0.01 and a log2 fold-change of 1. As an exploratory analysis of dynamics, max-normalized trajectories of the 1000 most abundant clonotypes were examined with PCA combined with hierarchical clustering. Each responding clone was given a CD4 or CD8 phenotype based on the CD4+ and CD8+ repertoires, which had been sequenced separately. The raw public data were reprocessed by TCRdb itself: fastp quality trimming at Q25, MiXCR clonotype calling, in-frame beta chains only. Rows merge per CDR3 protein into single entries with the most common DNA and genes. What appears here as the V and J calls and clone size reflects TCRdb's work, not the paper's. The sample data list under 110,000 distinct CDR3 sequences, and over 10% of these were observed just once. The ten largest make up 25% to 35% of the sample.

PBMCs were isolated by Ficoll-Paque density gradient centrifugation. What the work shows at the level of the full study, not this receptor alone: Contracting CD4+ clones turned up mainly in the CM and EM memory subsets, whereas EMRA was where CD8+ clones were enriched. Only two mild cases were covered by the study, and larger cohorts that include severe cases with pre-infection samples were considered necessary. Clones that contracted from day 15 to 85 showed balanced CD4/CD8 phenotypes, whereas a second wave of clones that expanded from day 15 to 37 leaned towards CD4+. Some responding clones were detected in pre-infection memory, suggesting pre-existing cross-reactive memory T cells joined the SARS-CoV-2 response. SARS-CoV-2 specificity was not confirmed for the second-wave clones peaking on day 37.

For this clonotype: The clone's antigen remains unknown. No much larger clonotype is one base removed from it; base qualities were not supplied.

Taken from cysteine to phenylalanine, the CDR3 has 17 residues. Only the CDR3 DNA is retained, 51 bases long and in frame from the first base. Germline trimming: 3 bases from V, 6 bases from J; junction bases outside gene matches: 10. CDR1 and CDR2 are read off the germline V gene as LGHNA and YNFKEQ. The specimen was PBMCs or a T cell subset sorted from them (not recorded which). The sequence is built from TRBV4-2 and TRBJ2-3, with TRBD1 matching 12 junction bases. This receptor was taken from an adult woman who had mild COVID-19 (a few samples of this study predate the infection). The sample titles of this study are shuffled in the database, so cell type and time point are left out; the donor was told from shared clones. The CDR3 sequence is CASSQPPGQGAGDTQYF. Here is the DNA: TGTGCCAGCAGCCAGCCCCCGGGACAGGGGGCCGGGGATACGCAGTATTTT.